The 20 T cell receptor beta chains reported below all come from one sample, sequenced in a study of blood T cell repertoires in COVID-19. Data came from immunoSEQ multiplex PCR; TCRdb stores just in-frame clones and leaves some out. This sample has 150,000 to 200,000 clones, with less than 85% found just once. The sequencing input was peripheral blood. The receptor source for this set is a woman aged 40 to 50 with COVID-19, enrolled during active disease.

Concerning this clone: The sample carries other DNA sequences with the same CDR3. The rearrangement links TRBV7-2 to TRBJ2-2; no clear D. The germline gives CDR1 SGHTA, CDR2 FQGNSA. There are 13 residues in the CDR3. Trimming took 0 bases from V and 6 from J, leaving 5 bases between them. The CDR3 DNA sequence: TGTGCCAGCAGCTTAGCCCTAGCCGGGGAGCTGTTTTTT. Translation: CASSLALAGELFF.

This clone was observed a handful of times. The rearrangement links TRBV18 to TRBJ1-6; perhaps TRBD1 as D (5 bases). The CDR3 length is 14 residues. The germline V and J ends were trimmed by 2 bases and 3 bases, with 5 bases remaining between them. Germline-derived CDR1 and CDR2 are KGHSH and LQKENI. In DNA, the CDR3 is TGTGCCAGCTCACCAGACAGCTATAATTCACCCCTCCACTTT. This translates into CASSPDSYNSPLHF. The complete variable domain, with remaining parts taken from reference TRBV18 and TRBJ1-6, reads NAGVMQNPRHLVRRRGQEARLRCSPMKGHSHVYWYRQLPEEGLKFMVYLQKENIIDESGMPKERFSAEFPKEGPSILRIQQVVRGDSAAYFCASSPDSYNSPLHFGNGTRLTVT.

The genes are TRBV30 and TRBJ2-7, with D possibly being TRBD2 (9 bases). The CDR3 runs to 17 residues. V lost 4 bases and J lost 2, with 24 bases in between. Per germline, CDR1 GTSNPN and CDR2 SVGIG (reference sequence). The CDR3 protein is CAWMTGARTSAPYEQYF. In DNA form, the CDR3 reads TGTGCCTGGATGACAGGGGCAAGGACTAGCGCACCCTACGAGCAGTACTTC. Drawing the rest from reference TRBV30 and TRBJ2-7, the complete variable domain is SQTIHQWPATLVQPVGSPLSLECTVEGTSNPNLYWYRQAAGRGLQLLFYSVGIGQISSEVPQNLSASRPQDRQFILSSKKLLLSDSGFYLCAWMTGARTSAPYEQYFGPGTRLTVT.

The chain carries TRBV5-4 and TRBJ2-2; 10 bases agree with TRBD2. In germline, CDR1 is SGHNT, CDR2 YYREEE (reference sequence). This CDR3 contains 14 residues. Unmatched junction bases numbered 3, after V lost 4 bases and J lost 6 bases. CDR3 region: CASSPGLASGELFF. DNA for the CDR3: TGTGCCAGCAGCCCGGGACTAGCGTCCGGGGAGCTGTTTTTT.

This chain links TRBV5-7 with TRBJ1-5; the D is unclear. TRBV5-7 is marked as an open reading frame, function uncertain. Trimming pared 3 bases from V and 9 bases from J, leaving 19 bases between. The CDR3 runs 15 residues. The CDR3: CASSCPPGGEGPQHF. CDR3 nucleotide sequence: TGTGCCAGCAGCTGCCCCCCGGGAGGCGAGGGGCCCCAGCATTTT.

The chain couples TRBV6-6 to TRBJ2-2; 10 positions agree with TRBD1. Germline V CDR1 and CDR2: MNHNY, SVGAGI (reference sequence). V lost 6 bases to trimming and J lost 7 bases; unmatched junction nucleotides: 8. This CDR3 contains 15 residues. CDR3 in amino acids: CASRPPGQGIGELFF. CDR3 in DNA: TGTGCCAGCAGGCCGCCGGGACAGGGGATCGGGGAGCTGTTTTTT.

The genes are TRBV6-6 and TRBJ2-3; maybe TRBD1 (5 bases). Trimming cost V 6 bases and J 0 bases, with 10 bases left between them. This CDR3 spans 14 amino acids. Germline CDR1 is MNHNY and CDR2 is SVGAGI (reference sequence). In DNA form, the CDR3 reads TGTGCCAGCAGCTTGGGGCGTAGCACAGATACGCAGTATTTT. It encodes CASSLGRSTDTQYF.

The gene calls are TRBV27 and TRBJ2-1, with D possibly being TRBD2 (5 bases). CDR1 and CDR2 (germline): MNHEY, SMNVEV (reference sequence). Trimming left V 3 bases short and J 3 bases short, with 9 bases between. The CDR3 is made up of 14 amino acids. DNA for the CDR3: TGTGCCAGCAGTTTCCCGACTAACTACAATGAGCAGTTCTTC. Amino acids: CASSFPTNYNEQFF.

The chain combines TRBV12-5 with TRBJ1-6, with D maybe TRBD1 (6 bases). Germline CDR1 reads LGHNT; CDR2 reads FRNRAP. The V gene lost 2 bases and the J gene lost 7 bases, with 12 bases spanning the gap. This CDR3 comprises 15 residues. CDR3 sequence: CASGLSGTRNSPLHF. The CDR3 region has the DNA TGTGCTAGTGGTTTGTCAGGGACAAGAAATTCACCCCTCCACTTT.

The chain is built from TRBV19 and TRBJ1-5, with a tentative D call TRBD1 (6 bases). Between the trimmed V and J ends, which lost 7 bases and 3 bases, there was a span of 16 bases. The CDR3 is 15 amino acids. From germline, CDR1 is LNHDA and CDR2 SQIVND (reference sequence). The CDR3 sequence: CASTPTRDINQPQHF. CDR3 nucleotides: TGTGCCAGTACCCCAACTCGGGACATCAATCAGCCCCAGCATTTT. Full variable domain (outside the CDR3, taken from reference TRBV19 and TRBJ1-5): DGGITQSPKYLFRKEGQNVTLSCEQNLNHDAMYWYRQDPGQGLRLIYYSQIVNDFQKGDIAEGYSVSREKKESFPLTVTSAQKNPTAFYLCASTPTRDINQPQHFGDGTRLSIL.

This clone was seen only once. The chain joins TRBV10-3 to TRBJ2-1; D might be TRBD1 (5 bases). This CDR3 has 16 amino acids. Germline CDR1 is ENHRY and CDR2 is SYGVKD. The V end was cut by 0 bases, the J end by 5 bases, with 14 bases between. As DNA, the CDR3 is TGTGCCATCAGTGAGTCCAAGGGGCTATACGACAATGAGCAGTTCTTC. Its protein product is CAISESKGLYDNEQFF.

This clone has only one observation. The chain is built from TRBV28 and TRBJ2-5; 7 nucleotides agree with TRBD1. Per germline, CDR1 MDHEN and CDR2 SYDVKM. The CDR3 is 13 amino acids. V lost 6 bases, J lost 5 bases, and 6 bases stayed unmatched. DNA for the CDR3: TGTGCCAGCAGCATAGGGACAGCCGAGACCCAGTACTTC. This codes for CASSIGTAETQYF.

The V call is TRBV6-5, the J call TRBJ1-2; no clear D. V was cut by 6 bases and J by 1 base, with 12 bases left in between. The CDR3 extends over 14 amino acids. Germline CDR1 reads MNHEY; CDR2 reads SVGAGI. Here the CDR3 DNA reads TGTGCCAGCAGCCTCCACGGGGTTAACTATGGCTACACCTTC. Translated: CASSLHGVNYGYTF.

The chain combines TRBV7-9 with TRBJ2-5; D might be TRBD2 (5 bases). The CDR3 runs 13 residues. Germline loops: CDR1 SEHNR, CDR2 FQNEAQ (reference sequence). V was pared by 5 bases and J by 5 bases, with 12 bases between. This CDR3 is CASSHREQETQYF. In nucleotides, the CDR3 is TGTGCCAGCAGCCATCGGGAACAGGAGACCCAGTACTTC.

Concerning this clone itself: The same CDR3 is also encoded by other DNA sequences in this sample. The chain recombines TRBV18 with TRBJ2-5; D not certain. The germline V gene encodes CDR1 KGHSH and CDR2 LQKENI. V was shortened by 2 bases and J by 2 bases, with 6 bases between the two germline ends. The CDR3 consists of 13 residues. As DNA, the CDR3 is TGTGCCAGCTCACCAACACAGCAAGAGACCCAGTACTTC. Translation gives CASSPTQQETQYF.

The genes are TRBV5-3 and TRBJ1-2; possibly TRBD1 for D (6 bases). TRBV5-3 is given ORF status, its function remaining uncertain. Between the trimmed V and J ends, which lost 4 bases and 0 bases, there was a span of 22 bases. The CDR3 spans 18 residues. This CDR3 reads CARSLRGSVTRPNYGYTF. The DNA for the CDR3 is TGTGCCAGAAGCCTGAGGGGGTCGGTCACGAGACCTAACTATGGCTACACCTTC.

The CDR3, as DNA: TGTGCCAGCAGCCATCCTCCGGGCCAGCAGGGTGAAAAACTGTTTTTT. Protein: CASSHPPGQQGEKLFF. This sequence joins TRBV3-1 (or the pseudogene TRBV3-2) and TRBJ1-4; D might be TRBD1 (5 bases). CDR1 is LGHDT and CDR2 is YNNKEL in the germline V gene (reference sequence). The CDR3 extends over 16 amino acids. V dropped 3 bases and J dropped 7 bases, with 18 bases sitting between them.

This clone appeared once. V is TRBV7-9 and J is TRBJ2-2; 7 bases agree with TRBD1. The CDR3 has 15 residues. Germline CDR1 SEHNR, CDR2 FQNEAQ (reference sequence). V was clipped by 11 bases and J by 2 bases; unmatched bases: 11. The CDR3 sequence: CAGHLTGDNTGELFF. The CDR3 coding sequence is TGTGCCGGACACTTAACAGGGGACAACACCGGGGAGCTGTTTTTT.

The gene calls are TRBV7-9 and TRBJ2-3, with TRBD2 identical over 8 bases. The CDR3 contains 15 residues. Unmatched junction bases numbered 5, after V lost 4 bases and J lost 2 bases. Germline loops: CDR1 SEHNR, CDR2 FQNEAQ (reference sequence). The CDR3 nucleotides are TGTGCCAGCAGCTCCAAGCGGGAGCCCACAGATACGCAGTATTTT. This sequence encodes CASSSKREPTDTQYF.

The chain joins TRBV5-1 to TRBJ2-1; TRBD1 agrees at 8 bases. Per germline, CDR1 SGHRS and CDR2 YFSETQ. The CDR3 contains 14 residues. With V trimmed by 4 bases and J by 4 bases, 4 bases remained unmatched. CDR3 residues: CASSMGQVYNEQFF. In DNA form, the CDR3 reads TGCGCCAGCAGCATGGGACAGGTATACAATGAGCAGTTCTTC.